This TCR beta chain was recovered during a study of blood T cell repertoires in COVID-19. Individuals aged roughly 18 to 95 years were recruited from roughly 23 US areas. Profiling relied on immunoSEQ multiplex PCR, and the TCRdb table lists in-frame clones only, not all of them. The table includes some 250,000 clones, around four fifths detected once. With 5 bases removed from V and 1 base from J, the gap between germline ends came to 17 bases. Looked up from germline, CDR1 is SGHTA and CDR2 is FQGNSA. The CDR3 extends over 16 amino acids. The TCR comes from a man in his forties who had recovered from COVID-19. Sequencing was done on a sample of PBMCs or T cells enriched from blood (not recorded which). The chain uses TRBV7-2 and TRBJ2-5; TRBD1 is a possible D gene (6 bases). This CDR3 is CASSLTPGTLQETQYF. For the CDR3, the DNA is TGTGCCAGCAGCCTAACACCCGGGACACTCCAAGAGACCCAGTACTTC.